Listed below are T cell receptor beta chains from one sample, sequenced in a study of identical twins. TCRdb analysed the 5' RACE reads with MiXCR anew, one entry per CDR3 protein. In the table there are 200,000 to 300,000 distinct CDR3 sequences, about 7% of which are singletons. This same sample was also taken into another study, of yellow fever vaccine responses in identical twins.

The sequenced sample was memory (CD45RO+) T cells sorted from blood. The source is a woman aged 18 to 35 in good health. Both conserved end residues are part of each CDR3. D genes are given only for firm matches. Not every row has a clone size; where given, it reads once, few, many or a size class.

V	J	size	D	DNA	CDR3
TRBV28	TRBJ2-7	few	TRBD2	TGTGCCAGCAACCGAAGACTAGCGGGCTACGAGCAGTACTTC	CASNRRLAGYEQYF
TRBV20-1	TRBJ2-1	-	-	TGCAGTGCTAGAGATCGATTGGACTACTATTCCTACAATGAGCAGTTCTTC	CSARDRLDYYSYNEQFF
TRBV2	TRBJ1-4	few	TRBD1	TGTGCCAGCAGTGAATTCGGGACAGGGTCTGAAAAACTGTTTTTT	CASSEFGTGSEKLFF
TRBV20-1	TRBJ1-1	-	TRBD1	TGCTGTGCTAGAGTAATCCCGGGGACAGGGGACACTGAAGCTTTCTTT	CCARVIPGTGDTEAFF
TRBV4-1	TRBJ1-4	many	-	TGCGCCAGCAGCCAAGAAGGGGGGGGAGTATCTAATGAAAAACTGTTTTTT	CASSQEGGGVSNEKLFF
TRBV7-2	TRBJ2-5	-	-	TGTGCCAGCAGCTTCACCTCCACGCAAGAGACCCAGTACTTC	CASSFTSTQETQYF
TRBV20-1	TRBJ1-2	-	-	TGCAGTGCTAGAGGAAGTTTTGATGGCTACACCTTC	CSARGSFDGYTF
TRBV3-1	TRBJ1-4	few	-	TGTGCCAGCAGCCAAGACACGATCGGGGCCTATAATGAAAAACTGTTTTTT	CASSQDTIGAYNEKLFF
TRBV10-3	TRBJ2-7	many	TRBD1	TGTGCCATCAGTGAGTCGGCAGGGGGCTACGAGCAGTACTTC	CAISESAGGYEQYF
TRBV20-1	TRBJ2-5	few	TRBD2	TGCAGTGCTAGGCTCGGGGGAGCGGGGGAGACCCAGTACTTC	CSARLGGAGETQYF
TRBV6-1	TRBJ2-6	few	-	TGTGCCAGCAGTGATGGTGGGTACTACTCTGGGGCCAACGTCCTGACTTTC	CASSDGGYYSGANVLTF
TRBV20-1	TRBJ1-2	many	-	TGCAGTGCTAGAGTAGGGGTGGGTGGCTACACCTTC	CSARVGVGGYTF
TRBV28	TRBJ2-7	-	TRBD1	TGTGCCAGCAGATCACAGGGGGCCTACGAGCAGTACTTC	CASRSQGAYEQYF
TRBV10-3	TRBJ2-5	-	-	TGTGCCATCAGCCGGAACCTTCAGACCCAGTACTTC	CAISRNLQTQYF
TRBV10-1	TRBJ2-1	few	-	TGCGCCAGCAGGGCCCAACTAGACGATGAGCAGTTCTTC	CASRAQLDDEQFF
TRBV21-1	TRBJ2-1	many	-	TGTGCCACCAACCCGACTAGCGCCATAATAACCTACAATGAGCAGTTCTTC	CATNPTSAIITYNEQFF
TRBV5-6	TRBJ1-1	few	TRBD1	TGTGCCAGCAGCCCCCGACAGGGCCGGACTGAAGCTTTCTTT	CASSPRQGRTEAFF
TRBV12-3/TRBV12-4	TRBJ2-2	few	TRBD1	TGTGCCAGCAGGAGACAGGGGGAGATGAACACCGGGGAGCTGTTTTTT	CASRRQGEMNTGELFF
TRBV12-3/TRBV12-4	TRBJ1-3	many	-	TGTGCCAGCAGTTTTGCGGTTTCTGGAAACACCATATATTTT	CASSFAVSGNTIYF
TRBV28	TRBJ2-4	few	-	TGTGCCAGCAGTTTAGGCCAAGACCTAAACATTCAGTACTTC	CASSLGQDLNIQYF
TRBV20-1	TRBJ2-7	few	TRBD2	TGCAGTGCTAGTGGCTCGCCGGGACTAGCGGGAGTAAGGTCCTACGAGCAGTACTTC	CSASGSPGLAGVRSYEQYF
TRBV18	TRBJ2-3	few	-	TGTGCCAGCTCACCAGCAGGCACAGATACGCAGTATTTT	CASSPAGTDTQYF
TRBV7-9	TRBJ1-2	many	TRBD1	TGTGCCAGCAGCCAGAATCAACAGGGGGCAGTTGGCTACACCTTC	CASSQNQQGAVGYTF
TRBV5-1	TRBJ2-5	many	-	TGCGCCAGCAGCTTGGAGGGGACGGAAGGCGGTAGCCAGTACTTC	CASSLEGTEGGSQYF
TRBV24-1	TRBJ1-2	many	-	TGTGCCACCAGAGGGGCGACGGGCGGCTACACCTTC	CATRGATGGYTF
TRBV2	TRBJ2-1	few	TRBD2	TGTGCCAGCACGACTAGCGGATACAATGAGCAGTTCTTC	CASTTSGYNEQFF
TRBV20-1	TRBJ2-3	many	TRBD1	TGCAGTGCTAGAGATGCGACTGTGGGGACAGGGGTGTACACAGATACGCAGTATTTT	CSARDATVGTGVYTDTQYF
TRBV28	TRBJ1-6	few	-	TGTGCCAGCAGGGGACCGGTTTCACCCCTCCACTTT	CASRGPVSPLHF
TRBV12-3/TRBV12-4	TRBJ2-1	-	-	TGTGCCAGCAGCCTCACCCGGGCGGGATTCCGCAATGAGCAGTTCTTC	CASSLTRAGFRNEQFF
TRBV20-1	TRBJ2-7	many	TRBD2	TGCAGTGCTATACCTCGGACTAGCGGGAGTTACGAGCAGTACTTC	CSAIPRTSGSYEQYF
TRBV7-2	TRBJ2-1	many	TRBD2	TGTGCCAGCAGCTTAGTGCTAGCGGGGTCCATGGGGAATGAGCAGTTCTTC	CASSLVLAGSMGNEQFF
TRBV20-1	TRBJ2-3	many	TRBD2	TGCAGTGCTAGAGGGGCCGGGGGGGCCGTTAGCACAGATACGCAGTATTTT	CSARGAGGAVSTDTQYF
TRBV5-1	TRBJ2-1	-	TRBD2	TGCGCCAGCAGCCCAAGACTAGCGGGAGGGCTCTACAATGAGCAGTTCTTC	CASSPRLAGGLYNEQFF
TRBV10-3	TRBJ2-3	many	TRBD1	TGTGCCATCAGCCGGACAGGGGAGACAGATACGCAGTATTTT	CAISRTGETDTQYF
TRBV11-2	TRBJ2-1	few	-	TGTGCCAGCAGCTTCGACCGGGACTCCCAGTTCTTC	CASSFDRDSQFF
TRBV7-9	TRBJ2-1	-	TRBD2	TGTGCCAGCAGACTTACCGGGACTACCTACAATGAGCAGTTCTTC	CASRLTGTTYNEQFF
TRBV24-1	TRBJ2-5	few	-	TGTGCCACCGAGGCGGTAGGGACCCAGTACTTC	CATEAVGTQYF
TRBV5-1	TRBJ2-5	few	-	TGCGCCAGCAGCTTGGGCGGGGCGAATCAAGAGACCCAGTACTTC	CASSLGGANQETQYF
TRBV5-1	TRBJ2-1	many	-	TGCGCCAGCAGCTTCGCAGGGCAGAATGAGCAGTTCTTC	CASSFAGQNEQFF
TRBV7-6	TRBJ2-3	-	TRBD1	TGTGCCAACAGCTCGAAAGACAGGGTGGGCACAGATACGCAGTATTTT	CANSSKDRVGTDTQYF
TRBV5-5	TRBJ1-6	few	-	TGTGCCAGCAGCTCAACTGCTGCGGGGGCTGGTTATTCACCCCTCCACTTT	CASSSTAAGAGYSPLHF
TRBV7-8	TRBJ2-3	many	-	TGTGCCAGCAGGGTACTACCGAACACAGATACGCAGTATTTT	CASRVLPNTDTQYF
TRBV25-1	TRBJ2-1	-	TRBD2	TGTGCCAGCAGTGAAGTGCGGGGGGGCTCGAATGAGCAGTTCTTC	CASSEVRGGSNEQFF
TRBV10-2	TRBJ2-3	-	-	TGCGCCAGCAGTGAAAGAAGGGCTGGCACAGATACGCAGTATTTT	CASSERRAGTDTQYF
TRBV6-1	TRBJ1-6	many	-	TGTGCCAGCAGTGAATCCAACTTT	CASSESNF
TRBV11-2	TRBJ1-2	many	-	TGTGCCAGCAGGCCCCCAGGGCGCCGTCCGACTGACTATGGCTACACCTTC	CASRPPGRRPTDYGYTF